The 32 T cell receptor beta chains below were found in one sample sequenced in a study of cytomegalovirus exposure and HLA in healthy donors (dated by TCRdb to about 2017). Libraries were made using the immunoSEQ multiplex PCR assay. The multiplex PCR relied on a mix of 60 forward primers for TCR Vbeta segments and 13 reverse primers for TCR Jbeta segments. In TCRdb, the immuneACCESS table is reduced to in-frame sequences with V and J assigned. These tables do not hold every clone; where another copy was compared, an unresolved V gene accounts for under half, and the others remain unexplained. This sample's records show under 150,000 clones. The biggest ten clones account for roughly 2.5% of the sample. The sequencing sample was made of PBMCs. The receptors originated from a middle-aged man in good health and CMV-seronegative.

This rearrangement joins TRBV29-1 to TRBJ1-1; the match to TRBD1 covers 11 bases. From germline, CDR1 is SQVTM and CDR2 ANQGSEA. V dropped 6 bases and J dropped 5; count of bases not matched to a gene: 14. CDR3 length: 16 amino acids. This chain's CDR3 is CSVPKGSGQGGTEAFF. In nucleotides, the CDR3 is TGCAGCGTCCCTAAGGGGTCGGGACAGGGGGGGACTGAAGCTTTCTTT.

CDR3: CASSEYGTVNTEAFF. The DNA of the CDR3 is TGTGCCAGCAGTGAATATGGGACAGTCAACACTGAAGCTTTCTTT. V gene TRBV6-1 combines with J gene TRBJ1-1; 7 bases are shared with TRBD1. Germline CDR1 MNHNS, CDR2 SASEGT. CDR3 size: 15 residues. The V and J ends lost 2 bases and 2 bases, in that order; junction bases with no gene match: 5.

The chain couples TRBV6-5 to TRBJ1-2; the D gene is possibly TRBD1 (6 bases). From germline, CDR1 is MNHEY and CDR2 SVGAGI. The CDR3 extends over 15 amino acids. V lost 7 bases, J lost 4 bases, and 19 bases lay in between. CDR3 region: CASTLSGQQSYGYTF. DNA of the CDR3: TGTGCCAGCACCCTCTCCGGACAGCAGTCCTATGGCTACACCTTC.

This chain uses TRBV9 with TRBJ1-1; the match to TRBD1 covers 9 bases. J gave up 1 base and V 3 bases, and 7 bases lay outside the gene matches. Looked up from germline, CDR1 is SGDLS and CDR2 is YYNGEE. The CDR3 consists of 16 residues. The CDR3 sequence is CASSASTGGKNTEAFF. CDR3 DNA sequence: TGTGCCAGCAGCGCCTCGACAGGGGGGAAGAACACTGAAGCTTTCTTT.

This chain uses TRBV10-3 with TRBJ2-7; no definite D call. The CDR3 sequence is 13 residues long. V lost 2 bases, J lost 2 bases, and 7 bases lay in between. Germline V lookup: CDR1 ENHRY, CDR2 SYGVKD. The CDR3 bases are TGTGCCATCAGTGAGACCGAGCCCTACGAGCAGTACTTC. Protein sequence: CAISETEPYEQYF.

The chain combines TRBV27 with TRBJ2-1; unclear D gene. The germline V gene encodes CDR1 MNHEY and CDR2 SMNVEV (reference sequence). The length of the CDR3 is 14 residues. V shed 3 bases and J shed 6 bases, with 12 bases lying between them. CDR3 nucleotides: TGTGCCAGCAGTTTGGGTAGCAGACCCAATGAGCAGTTCTTC. Translation: CASSLGSRPNEQFF.

The chain recombines TRBV5-6 with TRBJ2-7; 10 bases fit TRBD1. The length of the CDR3 is 16 residues. The germline V gene encodes CDR1 SGHDT and CDR2 YYEEEE. The V segment lost 0 bases and the J segment 6 bases; nucleotides outside the gene matches: 9. The CDR3 nucleotides read TGTGCCAGCAGCTTGGAAATCGGACAGGGGGGTGGCGAGCAGTACTTC. Encoded protein: CASSLEIGQGGGEQYF. The complete variable domain, with remaining parts taken from reference TRBV5-6 and TRBJ2-7, reads DAGVTQSPTHLIKTRGQQVTLRCSPKSGHDTVSWYQQALGQGPQFIFQYYEEEERQRGNFPDRFSGHQFPNYSSELNVNALLLGDSALYLCASSLEIGQGGGEQYFGPGTRLTVT.

V gene TRBV10-3 combines with J gene TRBJ2-1; 9 positions match TRBD1. Trimming at V came to 4 bases and at J to 4 bases, leaving 5 bases not matched to a gene. The germline gives CDR1 ENHRY, CDR2 SYGVKD. The CDR3 contains 15 residues. The CDR3 here is CAISGTGEVYNEQFF. The CDR3 bases are TGTGCCATCAGTGGGACAGGGGAAGTTTACAATGAGCAGTTCTTC.

The chain joins TRBV2 to TRBJ2-5, with 7 bases lining up with TRBD1. This CDR3 region has 14 residues. CDR1 and CDR2 (germline): SNHLY, FYNNEI. V was clipped by 2 bases and J by 2 bases; unmatched bases: 2. Here the CDR3 reads CASSETGQQETQYF. The CDR3 nucleotides read TGTGCCAGCAGTGAAACGGGACAGCAAGAGACCCAGTACTTC.

The J gene is TRBJ1-2, the V gene TRBV7-9; D uncertain. Germline V gene lookup returns CDR1 SEHNR and CDR2 FQNEAQ (reference sequence). Trimming removed 3 bases from V and 5 bases from J, with 10 bases in between. CDR3 length: 13 residues. The CDR3 DNA follows: TGTGCCAGCAGCTTGCAGGCAGCATATGGCTACACCTTC. It specifies CASSLQAAYGYTF.

As DNA, the CDR3 is TGCGCCAGCAGCTGGGAGAGTACTAACTATGGCTACACCTTC. It codes for CASSWESTNYGYTF. The chain combines TRBV5-1 with TRBJ1-2; D is unresolved. The CDR3 is 14 amino acids. Trimming pared 3 bases from V and 0 bases from J, leaving 9 bases between. Germline V CDR1 and CDR2: SGHRS, YFSETQ.

The chain has TRBV27 and TRBJ2-7; D call uncertain. The germline V gene has CDR1 MNHEY and CDR2 SMNVEV (reference sequence). Trimming pared 2 bases from V and 1 base from J, leaving 9 bases between. The CDR3 totals 14 residues. CDR3 sequence (DNA): TGTGCCAGCAGTTTAACTTTCCCTTCCTACGAGCAGTACTTC. Translating gives CASSLTFPSYEQYF.

V gene TRBV5-1 combines with J gene TRBJ1-1; weak D call: TRBD1 (6 bases). The CDR3 sequence is 15 residues long. Trimming took 4 bases from V and 5 from J, leaving 18 bases between them. Looked up from germline, CDR1 is SGHRS and CDR2 is YFSETQ. The CDR3 bases are TGCGCCAGCAGCCTAAACAGGGAGAGGGGGACTGAAGCTTTCTTT. Protein product: CASSLNRERGTEAFF.

The chain recombines TRBV19 with TRBJ2-1; D might be TRBD2 (6 bases). CDR1 LNHDA and CDR2 SQIVND come from the germline V gene (reference sequence). The V gene lost 7 bases and the J gene lost 6 bases, with 19 bases spanning the gap. CDR3 length equals 15 residues. This CDR3 reads CASKTPGLSPNEQFF. The CDR3 DNA sequence: TGTGCCAGTAAAACCCCGGGACTTTCCCCCAATGAGCAGTTCTTC.

The J gene is TRBJ2-7, the V gene TRBV5-1, with TRBD2 matching 7 bases. This CDR3 contains 15 residues. V lost 1 base and J lost 2; bases outside the gene matches: 6. Germline loops: CDR1 SGHRS, CDR2 YFSETQ. CDR3 nucleotide sequence: TGCGCCAGCAGCTTGATCGGGGGGAATGCCTACGAGCAGTACTTC. This codes for CASSLIGGNAYEQYF.

The chain combines TRBV5-1 with TRBJ2-2, with TRBD2 matching over 8 bases. The junction had 12 bases not matched to a gene; V was cut back by 4 bases and J by 7 bases. CDR3 length equals 16 residues. CDR1 is SGHRS and CDR2 is YFSETQ in the germline V gene. The chain's CDR3 is CASSAGLAQQRGELFF. CDR3 DNA: TGCGCCAGCAGCGCCGGACTAGCTCAGCAACGCGGGGAGCTGTTTTTT.

This chain connects TRBV4-1 to TRBJ2-7; 13 nucleotides match TRBD2. V was pared by 1 base and J by 7 bases, with 4 bases of the junction left unmatched. Germline CDR1 MGHRA, CDR2 YSYEKL. The CDR3 sequence is 15 residues long. CDR3 in DNA: TGCGCCAGCAGCCAAGTAGGACTAGCGGGGGAGGAGCAGTACTTC. This encodes CASSQVGLAGEEQYF.

The chain employs TRBV2 and TRBJ2-3, with a weak D call TRBD1 (7 bases). V was clipped by 8 bases and J by 0 bases, with 12 bases between them. This CDR3 spans 14 amino acids. In germline, CDR1 is SNHLY, CDR2 FYNNEI. The CDR3 spells CASGDSGSTDTQYF. The CDR3 region has the DNA TGTGCCAGCGGGGACAGCGGGAGCACAGATACGCAGTATTTT.

This chain links TRBV5-6 with TRBJ1-6; D is unclear. V dropped 4 bases and J dropped 9 bases, with 17 bases sitting between them. CDR1 and CDR2 from the germline V gene are SGHDT and YYEEEE. The CDR3 sequence is 15 residues long. The CDR3: CASSMRTTSSSPLHF. The CDR3 DNA reads TGTGCCAGCAGCATGCGAACTACCTCTTCTTCACCCCTCCACTTT.

The chain uses TRBV19 and TRBJ1-2; 7 nucleotides match TRBD1. This CDR3 contains 19 residues. The V and J ends lost 4 bases and 7 bases, in that order; junction bases with no gene match: 24. Germline values: CDR1 LNHDA, CDR2 SQIVND (reference sequence). The DNA for the CDR3 is TGTGCCAGTAGTACAAACACGGGCACAACAGGGGACTTGTCCTCTGGCTACACCTTC. It yields the protein CASSTNTGTTGDLSSGYTF.

The chain couples TRBV4-2 to TRBJ2-4; possible D gene TRBD1, 6 bases. The ends were cut back, 4 bases at V and 1 base at J, with 17 bases in the middle. The CDR3 has 17 residues. The V gene's germline CDR1 is LGHNA and CDR2 YNFKEQ. Written as DNA, the CDR3 is TGTGCCAGCAGCCCCTGGGCGGGTCAGGGGGCCAAAAACATTCAGTACTTC. It encodes CASSPWAGQGAKNIQYF.

The J gene is TRBJ1-5, the V gene TRBV18; the D gene is possibly TRBD1 (6 bases). There are 16 residues in the CDR3. Trimming took 3 bases from V and 0 from J, leaving 12 bases between them. Germline CDR1 is KGHSH and CDR2 is LQKENI. In DNA, the CDR3 is TGTGCCAGCTCACCCGGACAGCTCATTAGCAATCAGCCCCAGCATTTT. It translates to CASSPGQLISNQPQHF. Supplemented by reference TRBV18 and TRBJ1-5, the full variable domain reads NAGVMQNPRHLVRRRGQEARLRCSPMKGHSHVYWYRQLPEEGLKFMVYLQKENIIDESGMPKERFSAEFPKEGPSILRIQQVVRGDSAAYFCASSPGQLISNQPQHFGDGTRLSIL.

This chain uses TRBV5-6 with TRBJ2-7; no clear D gene. Per the germline V gene, CDR1 is SGHDT and CDR2 is YYEEEE. The CDR3 extends over 13 amino acids. V was cut by 4 bases and J by 1 base, with 9 bases left in between. CDR3 sequence: CASSHRRSYEQYF. CDR3 nucleotides: TGTGCCAGCAGCCACAGAAGGTCCTACGAGCAGTACTTC.

On this clone itself: Compared with germline, one end of the junction differs, possibly owing to a read error. The sample has other DNA sequences that encode this CDR3 too. The V gene is TRBV10-3, the J gene TRBJ1-3; no definite D call. This CDR3 is 16 amino acids long. CDR1 ENHRY and CDR2 SYGVKD come from the germline V gene. The CDR3 is CAISESNRGSGNTIYF. The CDR3 DNA follows: TGTGCCATCAGTGAGTCGAACCGCGGCTCTGGAAACACCATATATTTC.

The J gene is TRBJ2-5, the V gene TRBV4-3; TRBD2 might be the D (6 bases). The V gene's germline CDR1 is LGHNA and CDR2 YSLEER. V was cut by 4 bases and J by 5 bases, with 14 bases left in between. This CDR3 comprises 14 residues. The CDR3 nucleotides read TGCGCCAGCAGCCCCGCGCGGGGTGTGGAGACCCAGTACTTC. This translates into CASSPARGVETQYF.

This sequence joins TRBV6-5 and TRBJ2-7; perhaps TRBD1 as D (6 bases). Trimming cost V 2 bases and J 2 bases, with 16 bases left between them. The CDR3 length is 16 residues. Germline CDR1 is MNHEY and CDR2 is SVGAGI. The CDR3 loop reads CASSYGSPGAAYEQYF. CDR3 DNA: TGTGCCAGCAGTTACGGGAGTCCAGGGGCGGCCTACGAGCAGTACTTC.

This sequence joins TRBV18 and TRBJ1-1; D unresolved. Trimming removed 3 bases from V and 8 bases from J, with 10 bases in between. CDR1 is KGHSH and CDR2 is LQKENI in the germline V gene. This CDR3 spans 12 amino acids. The DNA for the CDR3 is TGTGCCAGCTCACCCCTCAAGGAGGAAGCTTTCTTT. Its protein is CASSPLKEEAFF.

The chain links TRBV19 to TRBJ1-2; 8 positions match TRBD1. Germline loops: CDR1 LNHDA, CDR2 SQIVND (reference sequence). The CDR3 has 13 residues. V was pared by 5 bases and J by 4 bases, with 3 bases of the junction left unmatched. Here the CDR3 reads CASSLGQAYGYTF. Written as DNA, the CDR3 is TGTGCCAGTAGTCTGGGACAGGCCTATGGCTACACCTTC. Looking up the rest from reference TRBV19 and TRBJ1-2 gives the full variable domain: DGGITQSPKYLFRKEGQNVTLSCEQNLNHDAMYWYRQDPGQGLRLIYYSQIVNDFQKGDIAEGYSVSREKKESFPLTVTSAQKNPTAFYLCASSLGQAYGYTFGSGTRLTVV.

The chain combines TRBV18 with TRBJ2-5, with D possibly TRBD2 on 6 matching bases. Germline-derived CDR1 and CDR2 are KGHSH and LQKENI. V was cut by 3 bases and J by 4 bases, with 12 bases left in between. CDR3 length equals 14 residues. This CDR3 reads CASSPGRGLETQYF. In DNA, the CDR3 is TGTGCCAGCTCACCGGGACGGGGGTTAGAGACCCAGTACTTC.

The V call is TRBV2, the J call TRBJ1-2, with D perhaps TRBD1 (6 bases). Trimming cost V 5 bases and J 1 base, with 17 bases left between them. Germline CDR1 reads SNHLY; CDR2 reads FYNNEI. The CDR3 consists of 16 residues. In nucleotides, the CDR3 is TGTGCCAGCAGTCGAGCCGGGGGGGCGAATAACTATGGCTACACCTTC. Protein sequence: CASSRAGGANNYGYTF.

The rearrangement uses TRBV18 and TRBJ2-7; D gene ambiguous. The germline V gene has CDR1 KGHSH and CDR2 LQKENI. V was pared by 4 bases and J by 1 base, with 8 bases between. The CDR3 runs to 13 residues. The CDR3 bases are TGTGCCAGCTCACTACTGGTATCCTACGAGCAGTACTTC. Amino acids: CASSLLVSYEQYF.

The chain is built from TRBV5-4 and TRBJ1-3; D is unclear. The CDR3 is 15 residues long. The V gene lost 0 bases and the J gene lost 0 bases, with 7 bases spanning the gap. Germline CDR1 reads SGHNT; CDR2 reads YYREEE (reference sequence). For the CDR3, the DNA is TGTGCCAGCAGCTTGGACAGCAACTCTGGAAACACCATATATTTT. Amino acid sequence: CASSLDSNSGNTIYF.